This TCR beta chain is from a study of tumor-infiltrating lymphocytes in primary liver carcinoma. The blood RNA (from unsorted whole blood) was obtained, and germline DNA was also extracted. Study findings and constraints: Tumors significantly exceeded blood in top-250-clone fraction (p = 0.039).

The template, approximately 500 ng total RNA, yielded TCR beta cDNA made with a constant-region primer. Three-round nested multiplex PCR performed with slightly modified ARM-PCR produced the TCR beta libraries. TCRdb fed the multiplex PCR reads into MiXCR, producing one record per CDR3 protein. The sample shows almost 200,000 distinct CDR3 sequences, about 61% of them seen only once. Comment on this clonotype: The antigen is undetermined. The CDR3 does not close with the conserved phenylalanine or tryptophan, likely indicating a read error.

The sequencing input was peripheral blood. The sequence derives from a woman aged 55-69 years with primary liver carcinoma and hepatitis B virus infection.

Here the CDR3 DNA reads TGTGCCAGCAGCCGGGACAGGGCCGAAAAACTGTTTTAT. This sequence encodes CASSRDRAEKLFY. The rearrangement joins TRBV2 to TRBJ1-4, with TRBD1 matching over 9 bases. Looked up from germline, CDR1 is SNHLY and CDR2 is FYNNEI. The length of the CDR3 is 13 residues. V shed 6 bases and J 8 bases; nucleotides not matched to a gene: 4.